These T cell receptor beta chains were read from a single sample in a study of T-cell reconstitution after alpha-beta-depleted transplantation in children. TCRdb fed the PCR reads into MiXCR, producing one record per CDR3 protein. The sample contains approximately 200,000 distinct CDR3 sequences, 14% to 15% of which appear only once. The sample consisted of PBMCs from the stem cell graft donor, taken from the stem cell graft. The source is a human donor who donated a stem cell graft to a child with acute lymphoblastic leukemia. CDR3s include the opening cysteine and the closing phenylalanine or tryptophan. The D gene is left open where the match is weak. The size of a clone is reported for some rows only, either as once, few or many, or as a class for expanded clones.

j_gene: TRBJ2-7
v_gene: TRBV20-1
d_gene: TRBD2
abundance: many
CDR3nt: TGCAGTGCTTGGCCCCGGACTAGCGCCTTCTACGAGCAGTACTTC
CDR3aa: CSAWPRTSAFYEQYF

j_gene: TRBJ2-7
v_gene: TRBV28
d_gene: NA
abundance: many
CDR3nt: TGTGCCAGCAGACTTCATTCGGGGGAGCAGTACTTC
CDR3aa: CASRLHSGEQYF

j_gene: TRBJ1-5
v_gene: TRBV7-8
d_gene: NA
abundance: many
CDR3nt: TGTGCCAGCAGCCCGTGGGGTGACACGACGACTTATAGCAATCAGCCCCAGCATTTT
CDR3aa: CASSPWGDTTTYSNQPQHF

j_gene: TRBJ1-3
v_gene: TRBV29-1
d_gene: NA
abundance: many
CDR3nt: TGCAGCGTTGGCCGGGCAGGGGACACCATATATTTT
CDR3aa: CSVGRAGDTIYF

j_gene: TRBJ2-3
v_gene: TRBV5-1
d_gene: NA
abundance: medium-sized
CDR3nt: TGCGCCAGCAGCTTGGACGGCGGCAACACAGATACGCAGTATTTT
CDR3aa: CASSLDGGNTDTQYF

j_gene: TRBJ2-7
v_gene: TRBV27
d_gene: NA
abundance: few
CDR3nt: TGTGCCAGCAGTTTATCGCCAACCGGGGACTCCTACGAGCAGTACTTC
CDR3aa: CASSLSPTGDSYEQYF

j_gene: TRBJ2-3
v_gene: TRBV29-1
d_gene: NA
abundance: many
CDR3nt: TGCAGCGTCCAACCGGGGCTAGGGGATACGCAGTATTTT
CDR3aa: CSVQPGLGDTQYF

j_gene: TRBJ2-3
v_gene: TRBV30
d_gene: TRBD2
abundance: NA
CDR3nt: TGTGCCTGGAGTGTGATTCTGACTAGCGGGGACACAGATACGCAGTATTTT
CDR3aa: CAWSVILTSGDTDTQYF

j_gene: TRBJ1-2
v_gene: TRBV20-1
d_gene: TRBD1
abundance: NA
CDR3nt: TGCAGTGCTTCGAACCCGGGACAGGGGTCGACTGGCTACACCTTC
CDR3aa: CSASNPGQGSTGYTF

j_gene: TRBJ1-1
v_gene: TRBV2
d_gene: NA
abundance: NA
CDR3nt: TGTGCCAGCTCTCAAGGACAGTCGGAGGGATACACTGAAGCTTTCTTT
CDR3aa: CASSQGQSEGYTEAFF

j_gene: TRBJ2-7
v_gene: TRBV5-1
d_gene: TRBD2
abundance: few
CDR3nt: TGCGCCAGCAGCCCGGGACTAGCGGGAGTGGTCGAGCAGTACTTC
CDR3aa: CASSPGLAGVVEQYF

j_gene: TRBJ2-7
v_gene: TRBV7-2
d_gene: NA
abundance: many
CDR3nt: TGTGCCAGCAGCCTCGGCCCTGCAAGGGACGAGCAGTACTTC
CDR3aa: CASSLGPARDEQYF

j_gene: TRBJ2-7
v_gene: TRBV20-1
d_gene: TRBD1
abundance: many
CDR3nt: TGCAGTGGAGGGGGACAGGGGCGCTACGAGCAGTACTTC
CDR3aa: CSGGGQGRYEQYF

j_gene: TRBJ1-1
v_gene: TRBV12-3/TRBV12-4
d_gene: NA
abundance: many
CDR3nt: TGTGCCAGCAGCGTCGTGAACACTGAAGCTTTCTTT
CDR3aa: CASSVVNTEAFF

j_gene: TRBJ1-2
v_gene: TRBV5-1
d_gene: NA
abundance: many
CDR3nt: TGCGCCAGCAGCTTGGGGGTTGTAAGGGAATATGGCTACACCTTC
CDR3aa: CASSLGVVREYGYTF

j_gene: TRBJ2-3
v_gene: TRBV7-8
d_gene: NA
abundance: few
CDR3nt: TGTGCCAGCAGCCCGGAAAGCAAGGATACGCAGTATTTT
CDR3aa: CASSPESKDTQYF

j_gene: TRBJ2-3
v_gene: TRBV20-1
d_gene: NA
abundance: many
CDR3nt: TGCAGTGCCTGGCGGGATAGCACAGATACGCAGTATTTT
CDR3aa: CSAWRDSTDTQYF

j_gene: TRBJ2-3
v_gene: TRBV12-3/TRBV12-4
d_gene: NA
abundance: many
CDR3nt: TGTGCCAGCAGTTTTTACACAGATACGCAGTATTTT
CDR3aa: CASSFYTDTQYF

j_gene: TRBJ2-3
v_gene: TRBV5-6
d_gene: NA
abundance: NA
CDR3nt: TGTGCCAGCAGCTCGACTCGGCGGGATACAGATACGCAGTATTTC
CDR3aa: CASSSTRRDTDTQYF

j_gene: TRBJ2-3
v_gene: TRBV29-1
d_gene: TRBD2
abundance: once
CDR3nt: TGCAGCGTCCGTCCCATGGCCACTAGCGCACCTGGCACAGATACGCAGTATTTT
CDR3aa: CSVRPMATSAPGTDTQYF

j_gene: TRBJ2-2
v_gene: TRBV12-3/TRBV12-4
d_gene: TRBD2
abundance: many
CDR3nt: TGTGCCAGCAAAACACAACTAGCGGGAGTCACCGGGGAGCTGTTTTTT
CDR3aa: CASKTQLAGVTGELFF

j_gene: TRBJ2-1
v_gene: TRBV11-3
d_gene: NA
abundance: many
CDR3nt: TGTGCCAGCAGTCCCGGGGAGGAGTCGGATGAGCAGTTCTTC
CDR3aa: CASSPGEESDEQFF

j_gene: TRBJ1-1
v_gene: TRBV12-3/TRBV12-4
d_gene: NA
abundance: few
CDR3nt: TGTGCCAGCAGTTTCTCTATTGCAGGGAACACTGAAGCTTTCTTT
CDR3aa: CASSFSIAGNTEAFF

j_gene: TRBJ2-7
v_gene: TRBV5-4
d_gene: TRBD2
abundance: few
CDR3nt: TGTGCCAGCAGCTTGGATGCGGCCAGCGGGAGAATCGGCGAGCAGTACTTC
CDR3aa: CASSLDAASGRIGEQYF

j_gene: TRBJ2-1
v_gene: TRBV5-1
d_gene: TRBD2
abundance: many
CDR3nt: TGCGCCAGCATCCTGTCAAGCGGGACTTTATACAATGAGCAGTTCTTC
CDR3aa: CASILSSGTLYNEQFF

j_gene: TRBJ1-3
v_gene: TRBV5-1
d_gene: NA
abundance: many
CDR3nt: TGCGCCAGCAGCGCGGGACCCGGTGGAAACACCATATATTTT
CDR3aa: CASSAGPGGNTIYF

j_gene: TRBJ2-7
v_gene: TRBV12-3/TRBV12-4
d_gene: TRBD2
abundance: many
CDR3nt: TGTGCCAGCAGTTTATCGGGACTAGCGGGAACGGGGGAGCAGTACTTC
CDR3aa: CASSLSGLAGTGEQYF

j_gene: TRBJ2-7
v_gene: TRBV5-1
d_gene: TRBD2
abundance: many
CDR3nt: TGCGCCAGCAGCATGGGACTAGCAAGGGAGCAGTACTTC
CDR3aa: CASSMGLAREQYF

j_gene: TRBJ1-3
v_gene: TRBV29-1
d_gene: NA
abundance: many
CDR3nt: TGCAGCGTTGAAGAGTTGGGGCGCGGTCTCTCTGGAAACACCATATATTTT
CDR3aa: CSVEELGRGLSGNTIYF

j_gene: TRBJ1-1
v_gene: TRBV6-5
d_gene: NA
abundance: many
CDR3nt: TGTGCCAGCAGGCACAACACAGCCGGAGCTTTCTTT
CDR3aa: CASRHNTAGAFF

j_gene: TRBJ2-2
v_gene: TRBV27
d_gene: TRBD1
abundance: NA
CDR3nt: TGTGCCAGCAGTTCGGGACAGAGGCACACCGGGGAGCTGTTTTTT
CDR3aa: CASSSGQRHTGELFF

j_gene: TRBJ1-6
v_gene: TRBV13
d_gene: NA
abundance: many
CDR3nt: TGTGCCAGCAGCCCTAGCGGCGAGAAGGGTAATTCACCCCTCCACTTT
CDR3aa: CASSPSGEKGNSPLHF

j_gene: TRBJ2-4
v_gene: TRBV20-1
d_gene: NA
abundance: few
CDR3nt: TGCAGTGCTCAAACGGGGGCGGAGAAAAACATTCAGTACTTC
CDR3aa: CSAQTGAEKNIQYF

j_gene: TRBJ2-5
v_gene: TRBV5-6
d_gene: TRBD1
abundance: many
CDR3nt: TGTGCCAGCAGCTCAACGACAGGGTCTTACCAAGAGACCCAGTACTTC
CDR3aa: CASSSTTGSYQETQYF

j_gene: TRBJ2-7
v_gene: TRBV5-5
d_gene: NA
abundance: NA
CDR3nt: TGTGCCAGCAGCTCACCCGGCCGCGAGCAGTACTTC
CDR3aa: CASSSPGREQYF

j_gene: TRBJ2-7
v_gene: TRBV6-1
d_gene: NA
abundance: many
CDR3nt: TGTGCCAGCAGTGTTCGCGGTTCTCTCGGCGAGCAGTACTTC
CDR3aa: CASSVRGSLGEQYF

j_gene: TRBJ1-1
v_gene: TRBV11-2
d_gene: NA
abundance: few
CDR3nt: TGTGCCAGCAGCTTAGCCCGGGTAGCGAACACTGAAGCTTTCTTT
CDR3aa: CASSLARVANTEAFF

j_gene: TRBJ2-1
v_gene: TRBV29-1
d_gene: NA
abundance: NA
CDR3nt: TGCAGCGTTGAAGGACTAGGGGGCTTCTACAATGAGCAGTTCTTC
CDR3aa: CSVEGLGGFYNEQFF

j_gene: TRBJ2-7
v_gene: TRBV3-1
d_gene: TRBD2
abundance: many
CDR3nt: TGTGCCAGCACTAGCGGGAACAAATACGAGCAGTACTTC
CDR3aa: CASTSGNKYEQYF

j_gene: TRBJ2-1
v_gene: TRBV11-2
d_gene: TRBD1
abundance: many
CDR3nt: TGTGCCAGCAGCTTAGAGGGGGGACAGGGGATTCGTGAGCAGTTCTTC
CDR3aa: CASSLEGGQGIREQFF

j_gene: TRBJ1-6
v_gene: TRBV6-5
d_gene: NA
abundance: many
CDR3nt: TGTGCCAGCAGTTGGTTCCGGGACTCTAATTCACCCCTCCACTTT
CDR3aa: CASSWFRDSNSPLHF

j_gene: TRBJ1-1
v_gene: TRBV5-6
d_gene: TRBD1
abundance: many
CDR3nt: TGTGCCAGCAGCTTCGACAGGGGCAGGAATACTGAAGCTTTCTTT
CDR3aa: CASSFDRGRNTEAFF

j_gene: TRBJ2-3
v_gene: TRBV12-3/TRBV12-4
d_gene: NA
abundance: many
CDR3nt: TGTGCCAGCCGGGACGGAAGTTTATCAGATACGCAGTATTTT
CDR3aa: CASRDGSLSDTQYF

j_gene: TRBJ1-4
v_gene: TRBV5-5
d_gene: TRBD1
abundance: NA
CDR3nt: TGTGCCAGCAGCTCGGTAGGGCAGGGGGCTCGAGAAAAACTGTTTTTT
CDR3aa: CASSSVGQGAREKLFF

j_gene: TRBJ1-4
v_gene: TRBV20-1
d_gene: NA
abundance: many
CDR3nt: TGCAGTGCACGCGGATCGGGGGGAAAACTGTTTTTT
CDR3aa: CSARGSGGKLFF

j_gene: TRBJ2-2
v_gene: TRBV29-1
d_gene: NA
abundance: many
CDR3nt: TGCAGCGTTGAAGGGGGGTGGTCCGGGGAGCTGTTTTTT
CDR3aa: CSVEGGWSGELFF

j_gene: TRBJ2-2
v_gene: TRBV29-1
d_gene: NA
abundance: many
CDR3nt: TGCAGCGTTCCGATGGGGCGGGACACCGGGGAGCTGTTTTTT
CDR3aa: CSVPMGRDTGELFF

j_gene: TRBJ2-7
v_gene: TRBV5-1
d_gene: TRBD1
abundance: many
CDR3nt: TGCGCCAGCAGCTATCGGACAGGGAACAACGAGCAGTACTTC
CDR3aa: CASSYRTGNNEQYF

j_gene: TRBJ2-2
v_gene: TRBV5-6
d_gene: TRBD1
abundance: many
CDR3nt: TGTGCCAGCAGCTTGGCCGGGACAGCTAACACCGGGGAGCTGTTTTTT
CDR3aa: CASSLAGTANTGELFF

j_gene: TRBJ1-1
v_gene: TRBV3-1
d_gene: NA
abundance: many
CDR3nt: TGTGCCAGCAGCCAAGAACGCTACTCCCGGGAACTTAGATTT
CDR3aa: CASSQERYSRELRF

j_gene: TRBJ1-2
v_gene: TRBV20-1
d_gene: NA
abundance: many
CDR3nt: TGCAGTGCTAGAGCGGGCTCCAACCTCTATGGCTACACCTTC
CDR3aa: CSARAGSNLYGYTF

j_gene: TRBJ2-2
v_gene: TRBV7-2
d_gene: TRBD2
abundance: many
CDR3nt: TGTGCCAGCAGCCTCACTAGCGGAACGAACACCGGGGAGCTGTTTTTT
CDR3aa: CASSLTSGTNTGELFF

j_gene: TRBJ1-1
v_gene: TRBV20-1
d_gene: NA
abundance: many
CDR3nt: TGCAGTGCTCACAGATCCGGCACTGAAGCTTTCTTT
CDR3aa: CSAHRSGTEAFF

j_gene: TRBJ2-3
v_gene: TRBV6-5
d_gene: NA
abundance: many
CDR3nt: TGTGCCAGCAGTTACGGGGGTGGGCAAATAGATACGCAGTATTTT
CDR3aa: CASSYGGGQIDTQYF